Described below is a single T cell receptor (beta chain) sequence and its context. As yet, its antigen is unknown. This sample was included in a study of post-analysis software for immune sequencing data. Notes on the study in general: Compared with controls, patients had more of five TRBV segments, including TRBV5-6, TRBV5-1 and TRBV20-1.

The germline gives CDR1 MNHEY, CDR2 SVGAGI. Between the trimmed V and J ends, which lost 6 bases and 7 bases, there was a span of 16 bases. This CDR3 has 15 amino acids. Unique molecular identifiers were present in the TCR beta cDNA libraries. T cells numbering roughly 0.85 to 11 million yielded some 480,000 cDNA molecules. Each CDR3 protein is one row after TCRdb ran MiXCR on the PCR reads. Of more than 450,000 distinct CDR3 sequences in the sample, around 44% are singletons; the top ten hold around 1.7%. This clonotype was sampled from a girl aged 10 to 17 with multiple sclerosis. Sequencing used blood. The chain links TRBV6-5 to TRBJ1-6; a weak D match, TRBD1 (5 bases). Here the CDR3 DNA reads TGTGCCAGCAGCCCCCCGGGACTGAGAAATTCACCCCTCCACTTT. Its translation is CASSPPGLRNSPLHF.